This T cell receptor (beta chain) came from a study of molecular identifiers for immune sequencing clone quantification. CD8+CD4-CCR7+CD45RA+ sorting gave the naive CD8 T cells. This clonotype was recorded many times. With listed TCR primers and previously described methods, bulk TCR libraries were prepared. TCRdb independently ran MiXCR on the PCR reads; one entry per CDR3 protein. The table shows over 600,000 distinct CDR3 sequences, with just under 20% occurring only once. Trimming at V came to 2 bases and at J to 5 bases, leaving 5 bases not matched to a gene. The germline V gene encodes CDR1 SGHDT and CDR2 YYEEEE. This CDR3 has 15 amino acids.

This chain links TRBV5-6 with TRBJ2-2; 8 nucleotides match TRBD1. Sequencing used naive CD8+ T cells from blood, with Jurkat cell RNA spiked in. Subset defined: FACS-sorted CD8+CD4-CCR7+CD45RA+ naive T cells. The receptor was isolated from a human donor in good health. Some libraries in this study had Jurkat cell RNA spiked in. The CDR3 is CASSLLQGVTGELFF. The CDR3, as DNA: TGTGCCAGCAGCTTACTACAGGGGGTGACCGGGGAGCTGTTTTTT.